This paragraph reports one TCR beta chain. The CDR3 length is 14 residues. Germline values: CDR1 WNHNN, CDR2 SYGVQD (reference sequence). V was pared by 1 base and J by 8 bases, with 3 bases of the junction left unmatched. The data derive from a study of blood T cell repertoires in COVID-19. Per the original methods: Estimation of nucleated cell counts was performed using reference gene primer amplification. This table comes from immunoSEQ multiplex PCR, and its TCRdb copy is limited to in-frame clones, with some not included. D and trimming were read from the DNA, whereas the V and J calls and clone size are those reported in that table. The table lists under 200,000 clones, around 87% of them singletons.

The genes are TRBV10-1 and TRBJ2-1, with TRBD1 matching 9 bases. Sequenced input: peripheral blood. The source is a man between 18 and 35 years old with acute or convalescent COVID-19. The CDR3 nucleotides read TGCGCCAGCAGTGAGTACAGGGGGCAGGATGAGCAGTTCTTC. Translating it yields CASSEYRGQDEQFF.